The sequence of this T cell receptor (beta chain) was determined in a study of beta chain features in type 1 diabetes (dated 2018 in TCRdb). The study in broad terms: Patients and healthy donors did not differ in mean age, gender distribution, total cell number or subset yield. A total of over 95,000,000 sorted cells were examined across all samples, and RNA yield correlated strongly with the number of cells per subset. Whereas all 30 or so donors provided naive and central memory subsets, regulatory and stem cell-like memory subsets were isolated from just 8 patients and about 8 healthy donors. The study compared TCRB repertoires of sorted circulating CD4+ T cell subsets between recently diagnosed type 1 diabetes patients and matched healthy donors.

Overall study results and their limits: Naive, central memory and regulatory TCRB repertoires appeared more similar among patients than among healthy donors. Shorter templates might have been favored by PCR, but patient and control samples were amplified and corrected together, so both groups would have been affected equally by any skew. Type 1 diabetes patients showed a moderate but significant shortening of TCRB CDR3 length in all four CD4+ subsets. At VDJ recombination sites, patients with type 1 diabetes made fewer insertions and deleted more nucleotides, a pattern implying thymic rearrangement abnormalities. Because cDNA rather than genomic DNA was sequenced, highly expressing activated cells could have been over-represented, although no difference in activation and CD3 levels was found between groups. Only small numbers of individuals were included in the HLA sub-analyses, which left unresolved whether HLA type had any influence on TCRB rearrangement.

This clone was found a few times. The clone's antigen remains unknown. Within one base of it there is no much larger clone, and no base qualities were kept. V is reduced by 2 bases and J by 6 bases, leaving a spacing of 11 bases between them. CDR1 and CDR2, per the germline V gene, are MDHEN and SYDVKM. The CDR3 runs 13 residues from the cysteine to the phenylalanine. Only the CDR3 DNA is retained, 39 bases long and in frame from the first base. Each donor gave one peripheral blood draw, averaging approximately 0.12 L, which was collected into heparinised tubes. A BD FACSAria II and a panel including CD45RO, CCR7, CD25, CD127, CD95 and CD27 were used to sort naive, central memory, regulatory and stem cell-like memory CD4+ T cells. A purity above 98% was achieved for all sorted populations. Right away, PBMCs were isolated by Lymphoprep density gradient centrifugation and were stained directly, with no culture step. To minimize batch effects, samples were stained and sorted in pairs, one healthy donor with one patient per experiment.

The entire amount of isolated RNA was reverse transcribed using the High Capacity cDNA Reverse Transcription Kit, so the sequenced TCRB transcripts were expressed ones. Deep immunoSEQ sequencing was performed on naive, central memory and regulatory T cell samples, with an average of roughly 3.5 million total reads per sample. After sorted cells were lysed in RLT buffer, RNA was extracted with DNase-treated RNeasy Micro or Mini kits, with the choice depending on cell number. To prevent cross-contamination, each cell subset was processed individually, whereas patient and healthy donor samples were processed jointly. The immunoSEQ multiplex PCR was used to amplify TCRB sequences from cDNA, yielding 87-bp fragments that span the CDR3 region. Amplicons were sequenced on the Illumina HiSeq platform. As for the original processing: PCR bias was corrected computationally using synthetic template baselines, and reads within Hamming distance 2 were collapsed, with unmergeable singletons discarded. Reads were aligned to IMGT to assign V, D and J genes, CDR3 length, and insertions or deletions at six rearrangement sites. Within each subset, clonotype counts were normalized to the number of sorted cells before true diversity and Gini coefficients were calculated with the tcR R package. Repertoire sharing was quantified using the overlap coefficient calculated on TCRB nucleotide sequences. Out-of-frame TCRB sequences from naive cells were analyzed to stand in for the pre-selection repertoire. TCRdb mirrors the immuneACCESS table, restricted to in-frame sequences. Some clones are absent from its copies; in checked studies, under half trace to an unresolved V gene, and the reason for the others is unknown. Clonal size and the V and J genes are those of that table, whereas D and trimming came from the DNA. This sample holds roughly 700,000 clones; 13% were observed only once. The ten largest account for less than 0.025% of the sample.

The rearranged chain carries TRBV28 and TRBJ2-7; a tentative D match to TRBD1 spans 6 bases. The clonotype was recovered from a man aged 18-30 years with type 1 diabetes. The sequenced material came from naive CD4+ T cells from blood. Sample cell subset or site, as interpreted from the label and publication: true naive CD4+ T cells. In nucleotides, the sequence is TGTGCCAGCAGTTTAGGGACATCAAGCGAGCAGTACTTC. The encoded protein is CASSLGTSSEQYF.